One sample yielded the 5 T cell receptor beta chains listed below, sequenced in a study of blood T cell repertoires in COVID-19. TCRdb's table, derived via immunoSEQ multiplex PCR, lists solely in-frame clones and lacks some. The table includes about 86,000 clones, roughly 88% detected once. The sequenced sample consisted of peripheral blood. Every receptor here comes from an elderly woman with active or convalescent COVID-19.

This sequence joins TRBV15 and TRBJ2-1; D perhaps matches TRBD2 (5 bases). The V gene lost 8 bases and the J gene lost 8 bases, with 22 bases spanning the gap. Per the germline V gene, CDR1 is LNHNV and CDR2 is YYDKDF (reference sequence). The CDR3 length is 15 residues. CDR3 sequence reads: CATGPVAGALHEQFF. The CDR3, as DNA: TGTGCCACCGGGCCTGTGGCGGGCGCATTACATGAGCAGTTCTTC.

This chain uses TRBV5-6 with TRBJ2-3; D is possibly TRBD1 (5 bases). Germline V CDR1 and CDR2: SGHDT, YYEEEE. This CDR3 contains 12 residues. V lost 4 bases to trimming and J lost 5 bases, with 8 bases between them. CDR3: CASSGALDTQYF. CDR3 bases: TGTGCCAGCAGCGGGGCCCTAGATACGCAGTATTTT.

The J gene is TRBJ2-7, the V gene TRBV6-5, with 11 bases fitting TRBD2. CDR3 length: 15 residues. V was pared by 6 bases and J by 3 bases, with 7 bases of the junction left unmatched. Germline V lookup: CDR1 MNHEY, CDR2 SVGAGI. The CDR3 region is CASSRLAGYLYEQYF. The DNA of the CDR3 is TGTGCCAGCAGCCGACTAGCGGGGTACCTCTACGAGCAGTACTTC.

The chain links TRBV9 to TRBJ2-1, with 8 bases identical to TRBD2. This CDR3 has 16 amino acids. Germline CDR1 and CDR2: SGDLS and YYNGEE. J was trimmed by 7 bases and V by 5 bases; bases with no gene match: 14. The CDR3 sequence: CASSRKLAEGPNEQFF. The CDR3 nucleotides are TGTGCCAGCAGTCGAAAACTAGCGGAGGGACCGAATGAGCAGTTCTTC.

This clone was detected only once. The V gene is TRBV5-1, the J gene TRBJ2-7; D gene ambiguous. The CDR3 sequence is 15 residues long. V was trimmed by 5 bases and J by 0 bases, leaving 15 bases between them. CDR1 SGHRS and CDR2 YFSETQ come from the germline V gene. The chain's CDR3 is CASRPEASSSYEQYF. The CDR3 bases are TGCGCCAGCAGGCCCGAGGCGTCCAGCTCCTACGAGCAGTACTTC.